This T cell receptor (beta chain) originates from a study of blood T cell repertoires in COVID-19. Study at large: The study drew acute and convalescent COVID-19 samples from the United States, Italy and Spain. Nucleic acid was either cDNA or gDNA, and it came from T cells, B-cell-depleted T cells, or PBMCs.

The V and J ends lost 4 bases and 5 bases, in that order; junction bases with no gene match: 4. The CDR3 is made up of 15 amino acids. CDR1 and CDR2 (germline): SGHRS, YFSETQ. In the original workflow: Using reference gene primer amplification, nucleated cell counts were estimated. Method: immunoSEQ multiplex PCR; TCRdb's copy keeps in-frame clones and lacks some. V, J and clone size derive from that table, while D and trimming were established from the DNA sequence. The sample has around 65,000 clones; roughly 80% are singletons. The source is a man aged 60 to 75 with acute or convalescent COVID-19. The rearrangement uses TRBV5-1 and TRBJ2-1; 12 nucleotides align to TRBD2. The sequenced sample consisted of peripheral blood. CDR3 coding DNA: TGCGCCAGCAGCCATCGGACTAGCGGGAACAATGAGCAGTTCTTC. Translation gives CASSHRTSGNNEQFF.